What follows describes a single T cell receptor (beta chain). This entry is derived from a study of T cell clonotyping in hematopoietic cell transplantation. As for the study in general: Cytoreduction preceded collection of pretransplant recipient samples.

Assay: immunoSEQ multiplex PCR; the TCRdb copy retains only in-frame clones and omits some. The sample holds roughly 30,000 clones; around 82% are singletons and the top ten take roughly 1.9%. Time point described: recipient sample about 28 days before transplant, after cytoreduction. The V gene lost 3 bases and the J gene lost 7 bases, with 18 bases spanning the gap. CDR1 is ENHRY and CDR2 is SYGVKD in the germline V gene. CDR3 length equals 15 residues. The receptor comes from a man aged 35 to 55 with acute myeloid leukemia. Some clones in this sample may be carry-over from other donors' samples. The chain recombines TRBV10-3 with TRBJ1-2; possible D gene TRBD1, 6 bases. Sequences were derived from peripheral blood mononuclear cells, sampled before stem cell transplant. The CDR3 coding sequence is TGTGCCATCAGTGACCCAACAGGGAGACTTGGTGGCTACACCTTC. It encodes CAISDPTGRLGGYTF.